This is a list of T cell receptor beta chains from one sample in a study of blood T cell repertoires in COVID-19. Some clones are missing from TCRdb's copy, which holds only in-frame ones; the method was immunoSEQ multiplex PCR. Altogether around 93,000 clones are present, about four fifths being singletons, with the ten largest covering around 9.4%. Sequences were obtained from peripheral blood. The receptors originated from an elderly woman with acute or convalescent COVID-19. Both conserved end residues are part of each CDR3. The D gene is left open where the match is weak. The listing skips clone size in some rows; elsewhere it reads once, few, many or a size class.

v_call	d_call	j_call	clone_size	cdr3_aa	cdr3_nt
TRBV27	NA	TRBJ2-7	once	CASSPKAGLVYEQYF	TGTGCCAGCAGCCCTAAAGCAGGGCTAGTCTACGAGCAGTACTTC
TRBV30	NA	TRBJ1-2	NA	CAWSVKGNGASVYGYTF	TGTGCCTGGAGTGTAAAGGGAAATGGGGCCAGCGTCTATGGCTACACCTTC
TRBV9	TRBD1	TRBJ1-6	NA	CASSPRQGAAYNSPLHF	TGTGCCAGCAGCCCAAGACAGGGGGCAGCCTATAATTCACCCCTCCACTTT
TRBV2	NA	TRBJ1-2	many	CASSEGQGSNGYTF	TGTGCCAGCAGTGAGGGTCAGGGGTCGAATGGCTACACCTTC
TRBV4-2	TRBD2	TRBJ2-5	once	CASSQDRVAGGQTQYF	TGTGCCAGCAGCCAAGATAGGGTAGCGGGGGGACAGACCCAGTACTTC
TRBV5-1	TRBD2	TRBJ2-5	NA	CASGSAGGTQETQYF	TGCGCCAGCGGATCAGCGGGGGGCACCCAAGAGACCCAGTACTTC
TRBV11-2	NA	TRBJ1-2	NA	CASTPRALGSGYTF	TGTGCCAGCACCCCGAGGGCCCTAGGGAGTGGCTACACCTTC
TRBV19	NA	TRBJ1-5	NA	CASIPPGEGQPQHF	TGTGCCAGTATTCCCCCCGGGGAGGGACAGCCCCAGCATTTT
TRBV5-4	NA	TRBJ1-2	NA	CASSLDAYYGYTF	TGTGCCAGCAGCCTGGACGCGTATTATGGCTACACCTTC
TRBV28	NA	TRBJ2-7	NA	CASADSITYEQYF	TGTGCCAGTGCGGACAGCATAACCTACGAGCAGTACTTC
TRBV6-5	NA	TRBJ1-4	NA	CASSRGGQLFF	TGTGCCAGCAGTAGGGGAGGGCAACTGTTTTTT
TRBV14	NA	TRBJ1-4	NA	CASSQVMNSPEKLFF	TGTGCCAGCAGCCAAGTAATGAACAGCCCGGAAAAACTGTTTTTT
TRBV11-2	NA	TRBJ2-7	NA	CASSLTVGEYEQYF	TGTGCCAGCAGCTTAACGGTAGGAGAATACGAGCAGTACTTC
TRBV7-2	TRBD1	TRBJ2-5	NA	CASSNRQGQETQYF	TGTGCCAGCAGCAACCGACAGGGACAAGAGACCCAGTACTTC
TRBV15	TRBD2	TRBJ2-5	NA	CATSRGGLAGGQETQYF	TGTGCCACCAGCAGAGGGGGGCTAGCGGGGGGTCAAGAGACCCAGTACTTC
TRBV5-4	NA	TRBJ1-4	NA	CASSSGTATNEKLFF	TGTGCCAGCAGCTCAGGGACTGCAACTAATGAAAAACTGTTTTTT
TRBV19	NA	TRBJ2-3	once	CAIRDPFTDTQYF	TGTGCCATTCGAGATCCGTTTACAGATACGCAGTATTTT
TRBV4-3	NA	TRBJ1-2	NA	CASSQVTGNYGYTF	TGCGCCAGCAGCCAAGTTACAGGGAACTATGGCTACACCTTC
TRBV3-1/TRBV3-2	TRBD1	TRBJ2-7	NA	CASSPGQGASYEQYF	TGTGCCAGCAGCCCCGGACAGGGGGCATCCTACGAGCAGTACTTC
TRBV10-3	TRBD1	TRBJ2-2	NA	CAISPTGVDTGELFF	TGTGCCATCAGCCCCACAGGGGTAGACACCGGGGAGCTGTTTTTT
TRBV7-9	NA	TRBJ1-1	NA	CASIATANTEAFF	TGTGCCAGCATCGCTACAGCAAACACTGAAGCTTTCTTT
TRBV30	TRBD1	TRBJ1-2	NA	CASGQGENYGYTF	TGTGCCTCTGGACAGGGAGAAAACTATGGCTACACCTTC
TRBV4-3	TRBD2	TRBJ2-1	NA	CASSHQSFPGTSDSYNEQFF	TGCGCCAGCAGCCACCAATCTTTCCCCGGGACTAGCGACTCCTACAATGAGCAGTTCTTC
TRBV6-2/TRBV6-3	NA	TRBJ2-1	NA	CASSRYNEQFF	TGTGCCAGCAGTCGGTACAATGAGCAGTTCTTC
TRBV19	NA	TRBJ1-5	few	CASSIALYQPQHF	TGTGCCAGTAGTATAGCCTTATATCAGCCCCAGCATTTT
TRBV6-2/TRBV6-3	NA	TRBJ2-3	NA	CASSYSDRSTDTQYF	TGTGCCAGCAGTTACTCGGACAGAAGCACAGATACGCAGTATTTT
TRBV12-5	TRBD1	TRBJ2-7	once	CASGLSGGYEQYF	TGTGCTAGTGGTTTGTCAGGGGGCTACGAGCAGTACTTC
TRBV10-3	TRBD2	TRBJ2-1	NA	CAISGTSGGEVDKQFF	TGTGCCATCAGTGGGACTAGCGGGGGGGAAGTGGATAAGCAGTTCTTC